These T cell receptor beta chains were read from a single sample in a study of CD8+ T cells in alopecia areata. This table comes from immunoSEQ multiplex PCR, and its TCRdb copy is limited to in-frame clones, with some not included. Among over 95,000 clones listed, 41% were seen once. Sequenced input: CD4+ T cells sorted from blood. The receptors originated from a human donor with alopecia areata. Each CDR3 is given with its conserved first and last residue. D genes are given only for firm matches. A row's size may be missing; if present it is once, few, many or a size class.

TRBV27,few,TRBJ2-1,TRBD2,CASSVPGLAGFDEQFF,TGTGCCAGCAGTGTGCCGGGACTAGCGGGTTTCGATGAGCAGTTCTTC
TRBV18,few,TRBJ2-3,TRBD2,CASSLYGGTSTDTQYF,TGTGCCAGCTCACTCTACGGGGGGACTAGCACAGATACGCAGTATTTT
TRBV30,few,TRBJ2-3,TRBD1,CAFGTGYPDTQYF,TGTGCCTTCGGGACAGGGTATCCAGATACGCAGTATTTT
TRBV7-9,-,TRBJ2-1,-,CAVFSNNEQFF,TGTGCGGTATTTAGCAACAATGAGCAGTTCTTC
TRBV15,-,TRBJ2-7,TRBD1,CATSRGDSTGFEQYF,TGTGCCACCAGCAGGGGGGACAGTACCGGATTTGAGCAGTACTTC
TRBV27,-,TRBJ2-1,TRBD1,CASSFTGVEQFF,TGTGCCAGCAGTTTTACAGGGGTTGAGCAGTTCTTC
TRBV30,-,TRBJ1-5,TRBD1,CAWNRGQSNQPQHF,TGTGCCTGGAACAGGGGGCAAAGCAATCAGCCCCAGCATTTT
TRBV30,-,TRBJ2-1,-,CAWSPETISYNEQFF,TGTGCCTGGAGTCCTGAGACTATCTCCTACAATGAGCAGTTCTTC
TRBV29-1,-,TRBJ1-1,-,CSSRGGTEAFF,TGCAGCTCCAGGGGAGGTACTGAAGCTTTCTTT
TRBV30,-,TRBJ2-2,TRBD1,CAWRGQGAGELFF,TGTGCCTGGAGGGGACAGGGGGCCGGGGAGCTGTTTTTT
TRBV4-1,-,TRBJ2-7,TRBD2,CASSPSSGRDYEQYF,TGCGCCAGCAGCCCGAGTAGCGGGAGGGACTACGAGCAGTACTTC
TRBV14,few,TRBJ1-1,-,CASSQDRRAEAFF,TGTGCCAGCAGCCAAGATCGGAGGGCTGAAGCTTTCTTT
TRBV28,-,TRBJ2-7,-,CAIRGNVAYEQYF,TGTGCTATCCGGGGGAACGTTGCCTACGAGCAGTACTTC
TRBV7-2,-,TRBJ2-3,-,CASSSALDTQYF,TGTGCCAGCAGCTCCGCACTAGATACGCAGTATTTT
TRBV4-1,-,TRBJ2-5,-,CASTKYTTRETQYF,TGCGCCAGCACCAAGTATACTACTCGGGAGACCCAGTACTTC
TRBV7-8,-,TRBJ2-5,-,CASSPQRRQETQYF,TGTGCCAGCAGCCCCCAGAGGCGCCAAGAGACCCAGTACTTC
TRBV5-6,-,TRBJ1-6,TRBD1,CASSFRIIGDRDNSPLHF,TGTGCCAGCAGCTTCAGGATCATTGGGGACAGAGATAATTCACCCCTCCACTTT
TRBV6-5,-,TRBJ2-3,-,CASSRGSTDTQYF,TGTGCCAGCAGTCGGGGTTCCACAGATACGCAGTATTTT
TRBV29-1,-,TRBJ2-5,TRBD2,CSVLTSGFGETQYF,TGCAGCGTTTTGACTAGCGGGTTCGGGGAGACCCAGTACTTC
TRBV30,-,TRBJ2-3,-,CAWRRVTDTQYF,TGTGCCTGGCGGCGGGTCACAGATACGCAGTATTTT
TRBV29-1,-,TRBJ2-7,TRBD2,CSVVAGGWDEQYF,TGCAGCGTCGTAGCGGGAGGGTGGGACGAGCAGTACTTC
TRBV7-9,-,TRBJ2-1,-,CASSLVNNEQFF,TGTGCCAGCAGCTTAGTTAACAATGAGCAGTTCTTC
TRBV6-5,-,TRBJ2-3,TRBD2,CASRTTSGVTDTQYF,TGTGCCAGCAGAACTACTAGCGGGGTCACAGATACGCAGTATTTT
TRBV6-5,-,TRBJ1-1,TRBD1,CASSPDRGGAEAFF,TGTGCCAGCAGTCCGGACAGGGGAGGCGCTGAAGCTTTCTTT
TRBV19,-,TRBJ2-5,-,CASSIQGARGTQYF,TGTGCCAGTAGCATTCAGGGAGCGAGGGGGACCCAGTACTTC
TRBV28,few,TRBJ1-2,-,CASSFPGTPYGYTF,TGTGCCAGCAGTTTCCCCGGGACGCCCTATGGCTACACCTTC
TRBV2,-,TRBJ2-5,-,CASSTRTTGETQYF,TGTGCCAGCAGTACCCGGACCACGGGGGAGACCCAGTACTTC
TRBV29-1,-,TRBJ1-5,-,CSVGSNQPQHF,TGCAGCGTGGGTAGCAATCAGCCCCAGCATTTT
TRBV20-1,-,TRBJ2-1,-,CSARRGNEQFF,TGCAGTGCTAGAAGAGGGAATGAGCAGTTCTTC
TRBV9,-,TRBJ2-7,-,CASSAGDWYEQYF,TGTGCCAGCAGCGCAGGGGATTGGTACGAGCAGTACTTC
TRBV6-5,few,TRBJ1-4,-,CASSYGRTNEKLFF,TGTGCCAGCAGTTACGGGAGAACTAATGAAAAACTGTTTTTT
TRBV5-4,-,TRBJ2-3,TRBD2,CASRAGLAGDTDTQYF,TGTGCCAGCAGGGCCGGACTAGCGGGGGACACAGATACGCAGTATTTT
TRBV4-1,-,TRBJ2-3,TRBD2,CASSQQKTSSYTDTQYF,TGCGCCAGCAGCCAACAAAAGACTAGCTCCTACACAGATACGCAGTATTTT
TRBV23-1,few,TRBJ1-1,TRBD1,CASRGTDNGAFF,TGCGCCAGCAGAGGGACAGATAACGGAGCTTTCTTT
TRBV11-2,-,TRBJ2-1,-,CASSFWGDQDNEQFF,TGTGCCAGCAGCTTCTGGGGCGACCAAGACAATGAGCAGTTCTTC
TRBV2,-,TRBJ2-7,TRBD1,CASMGTGGVHEQYF,TGTGCCAGCATGGGGACAGGGGGGGTCCACGAGCAGTACTTC
TRBV2,-,TRBJ1-1,-,CASILDSLPAFF,TGTGCCAGCATTCTAGACAGTCTCCCCGCTTTCTTT
TRBV7-3,once,TRBJ2-6,TRBD1,CASTGQGNSGANVLTF,TGTGCCAGCACGGGACAGGGGAACTCTGGGGCCAACGTCCTGACTTTC
TRBV19,few,TRBJ2-1,-,CASSGAFSYNEQFF,TGTGCCAGTAGTGGGGCATTCTCCTACAATGAGCAGTTCTTC
TRBV15,few,TRBJ1-1,-,CATSSGTVNTEAFF,TGTGCCACCAGCTCAGGGACGGTGAACACTGAAGCTTTCTTT
TRBV7-9,-,TRBJ2-1,TRBD2,CASSLVGGGFYNEQFF,TGTGCCAGCAGCTTAGTTGGCGGGGGTTTCTACAATGAGCAGTTCTTC
TRBV5-1,-,TRBJ2-5,-,CASSLEGPETQYF,TGCGCCAGCAGCTTGGAAGGGCCAGAGACCCAGTACTTC
TRBV29-1,-,TRBJ2-7,-,CSVGTSHYEQYF,TGCAGCGTCGGGACAAGTCACTACGAGCAGTACTTC
TRBV29-1,few,TRBJ2-5,TRBD2,CSVGRTSGQETQYF,TGCAGCGTTGGTAGAACTAGCGGACAAGAGACCCAGTACTTC
TRBV28,few,TRBJ2-5,TRBD1,CASIRDRGWDTQYF,TGTGCCAGCATAAGGGACAGGGGATGGGATACCCAGTACTTC
TRBV11-2,few,TRBJ2-3,-,CASSGVIATQYF,TGTGCCAGCAGCGGGGTCATCGCTACGCAGTATTTT